This T cell receptor (beta chain) came from a study of cytomegalovirus exposure and HLA in healthy donors. CDR3 length: 14 amino acids. Germline assignment: CDR1 SGHNT and CDR2 YENEEA. V lost 5 bases, J lost 8 bases, and 8 bases stayed unmatched. Repertoires were generated with immunoSEQ multiplex PCR, while TCRdb's copy carries only in-frame clones and drops some. The sample holds 200,000 or so clones, about four fifths seen once. Sequenced sample: PBMCs. V gene TRBV11-3 combines with J gene TRBJ2-1; 8 bases fit TRBD2. The receptor was isolated from a man between 18 and 35 years old in good health and CMV-seropositive. As DNA, the CDR3 is TGTGCCAGCAGCCCCCGGGGGGGAAACTATGAGCAGTTCTTC. Amino acid sequence: CASSPRGGNYEQFF. The variable domain in full, completed from reference TRBV11-3 and TRBJ2-1, reads EAGVVQSPRYKIIEKKQPVAFWCNPISGHNTLYWYLQNLGQGPELLIRYENEEAVDDSQLPKDRFSAERLKGVDSTLKIQPAELGDSAVYLCASSPRGGNYEQFFGPGTRLTVL.